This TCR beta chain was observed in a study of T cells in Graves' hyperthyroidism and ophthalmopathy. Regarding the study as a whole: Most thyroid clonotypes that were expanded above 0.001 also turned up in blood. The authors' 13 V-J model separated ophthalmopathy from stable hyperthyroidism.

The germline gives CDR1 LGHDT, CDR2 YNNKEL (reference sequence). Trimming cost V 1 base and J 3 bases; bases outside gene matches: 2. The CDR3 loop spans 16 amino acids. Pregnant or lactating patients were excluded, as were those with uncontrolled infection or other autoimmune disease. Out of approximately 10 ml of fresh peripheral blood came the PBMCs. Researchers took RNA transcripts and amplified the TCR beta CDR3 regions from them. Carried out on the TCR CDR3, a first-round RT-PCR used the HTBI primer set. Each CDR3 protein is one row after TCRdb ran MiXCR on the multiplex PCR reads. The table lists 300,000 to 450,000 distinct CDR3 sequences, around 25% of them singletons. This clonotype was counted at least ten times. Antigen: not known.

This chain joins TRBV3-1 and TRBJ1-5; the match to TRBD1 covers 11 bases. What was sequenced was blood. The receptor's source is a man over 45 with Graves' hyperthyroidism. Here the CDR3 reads CASSQGTGGSNQPQHF. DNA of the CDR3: TGTGCCAGCAGCCAAGGGACAGGGGGCTCCAATCAGCCCCAGCATTTT.